What follows describes a single T cell receptor beta chain. This entry comes from a study of blood T cells in healthy people across ages. V lost 4 bases, J lost 3 bases, and 14 bases lay in between. Germline V gene lookup returns CDR1 SGHTS and CDR2 YDEGEE. The CDR3 totals 14 residues. Alongside a J-beta primer mix, a sample-barcoded 5' primer served in a second PCR lasting roughly 6 to 12 cycles. The study obtained at least 3 million CDR3-containing paired-end reads from every sample. Each CDR3 protein is one row after TCRdb ran MiXCR on the 5' RACE reads. The data hold over 1,300,000 distinct CDR3 sequences, with around 59% observed a single time.

The V and J genes are TRBV5-8 and TRBJ2-7; D perhaps matches TRBD1 (6 bases). The clonotype originates from a young man in good health. The sequencing input was blood. CDR3 residues: CASSPQGMVYEQYF. CDR3 nucleotides: TGTGCCAGCAGCCCTCAGGGGATGGTCTACGAGCAGTACTTC.